This passage covers 23 T cell receptor beta chains from one sample sequenced in a study of immune heterogeneity within non-small cell lung tumors. Bulk tumor genomic DNA constituted the template, at 550 to 750 ng per sample. Doctors removed several biopsies from each primary tumor during surgery, keeping them far apart. Enrolled patients presented with newly diagnosed, previously untreated non-small cell lung cancer and underwent curative surgery. Amplification of the TCR beta CDR3 was achieved through multiplex PCR with 32 V and 13 J primers. TCRdb recomputed calls from the multiplex PCR reads with MiXCR, one row per CDR3 protein. Of 8,500 to 13,000 distinct CDR3 sequences listed, less than 30% are singletons. Sequenced sample: lung tumor tissue. Every receptor here comes from a woman aged 55 to 70 with non-small cell lung cancer.

This clonotype is judged medium-sized. V and J are TRBV7-3 and TRBJ2-1; 8 bases line up with TRBD2. Germline lookup yields CDR1 SGHTA and CDR2 FQGTGA. The CDR3 is made up of 15 amino acids. Losses at the gene ends were 0 bases for V and 8 bases for J; bases not matched to a gene: 6. CDR3 nucleotides: TGTGCCAGCAGCTTAACAGCGGGAGTTATCTATGAGCAGTTCTTC. It specifies CASSLTAGVIYEQFF. The variable domain in full, completed from reference TRBV7-3 and TRBJ2-1, reads GAGVSQTPSNKVTEKGKYVELRCDPISGHTALYWYRQSLGQGPEFLIYFQGTGAADDSGLPNDRFFAVRPEGSVSTLKIQRTERGDSAVYLCASSLTAGVIYEQFFGPGTRLTVL.

Comment on this clonotype: A much bigger clone sits one base away, suggesting this may be a read error. This sequence joins TRBV6-2 or TRBV6-3 and TRBJ2-1, with 7 bases aligning to TRBD2. V was pared by 4 bases and J by 3 bases, with 18 bases of the junction left unmatched. The V gene's germline CDR1 is MNHEY and CDR2 SVGEGT. The CDR3 is made up of 19 amino acids. As DNA, the CDR3 is TGTGCCAGCAGTTCCCGTGGCCTAGCGGTGTTCATACGCTACAATGAGCAGTTCTTC. Protein sequence: CASSSRGLAVFIRYNEQFF.

On this clonotype: Just one base apart from a much larger clone, this may be a read error. The chain uses TRBV15 and TRBJ1-6, with no clear D. Germline lookup yields CDR1 LNHNV and CDR2 YYDKDF (reference sequence). V lost 4 bases and J lost 6, with 10 bases in between. CDR3 length equals 14 residues. CDR3 residues: CATSIDISNSPLHF. DNA for the CDR3: TGTGCCACCAGCATAGATATCAGTAATTCACCCCTCCACTTT.

This clonotype ranks as medium-sized (0.01 to 0.1%). The gene calls are TRBV19 and TRBJ1-1; D may be TRBD1 (5 bases). The length of the CDR3 is 15 residues. V lost 4 bases, J lost 4 bases, and 16 bases lay in between. Germline assignment: CDR1 LNHDA and CDR2 SQIVND (reference sequence). The CDR3: CASSTRTYGGTEAFF. In DNA form, the CDR3 reads TGTGCCAGTAGTACCCGGACATACGGGGGCACTGAAGCTTTCTTT.

Comment on this clonotype: A read error may be the cause here, since a much bigger clone is one base away. The chain carries TRBV7-2 and TRBJ2-1, with D possibly matching TRBD2 (6 bases). Trimming pared 7 bases from V and 6 bases from J, leaving 19 bases between. The germline V gene has CDR1 SGHTA and CDR2 FQGNSA. CDR3 length: 15 amino acids. As DNA, the CDR3 is TGTGCCAGCACCAAAGCTTGGACTACCTCCAATGAGCAGTTCTTC. It translates to CASTKAWTTSNEQFF. Full variable domain (missing parts from reference TRBV7-2 and TRBJ2-1): GAGVSQSPSNKVTEKGKDVELRCDPISGHTALYWYRQSLGQGLEFLIYFQGNSAPDKSGLPSDRFSAERTGGSVSTLTIQRTQQEDSAVYLCASTKAWTTSNEQFFGPGTRLTVL.

As regards this clonotype: Germline and junction disagree at one end, which may indicate a read error. In DNA, the CDR3 is TGTGCTAGCAGCTTCTCTAGCGGGAGTGGTCAAGAGACCCAGTACTTC. Its translation is CASSFSSGSGQETQYF. The chain combines TRBV7-7 with TRBJ2-5, with 10 bases fitting TRBD2. This CDR3 contains 16 residues. Germline CDR1 is SSHAT and CDR2 is FNYEAQ (reference sequence).

At least ten counts were recorded for this clonotype. The rearrangement uses TRBV5-6 and TRBJ1-6; 7 positions match TRBD1. This CDR3 contains 15 residues. Germline CDR1 and CDR2: SGHDT and YYEEEE. J was trimmed by 10 bases and V by 0 bases; bases with no gene match: 7. CDR3 region: CASSLDGGTVSPLHF. The CDR3 DNA reads TGTGCCAGCAGCTTGGATGGAGGGACAGTCTCACCCCTCCACTTT.

In this sample, this clonotype turned up once. At one boundary the junction diverges from the germline segment, which might be a read error. The V and J genes are TRBV18 and TRBJ2-1; 11 bases map to TRBD2. The CDR3 covers 20 residues. Germline-derived CDR1 and CDR2 are KGHSH and LQKENI. As DNA, the CDR3 is TGTGCCAGCTCACTGAAGAGTACTAGCGGGAGTTCCCCAAGCTACAATGAGCGGTTCTTC. It specifies CASSLKSTSGSSPSYNERFF.

This clonotype has a count of ten or more. The chain has TRBV4-1 and TRBJ1-1; D is unresolved. V was cut by 7 bases and J by 1 base, with 10 bases left in between. The CDR3 runs 13 residues. The germline gives CDR1 MGHRA, CDR2 YSYEKL. DNA of the CDR3: TGCGCCAGCACCAAACGGGCGAACACTGAAGCTTTCTTT. Its protein product is CASTKRANTEAFF.

This clonotype qualifies as large (0.1 to 1%). The rearrangement links TRBV11-2 to TRBJ2-7; no firm D call. This CDR3 has 12 residues. Germline V gene sequence: CDR1 SGHAT, CDR2 FQNNGV. V was shortened by 6 bases and J by 0 bases, with 6 bases between the two germline ends. CDR3: CASRLDSYEQYF. The CDR3 nucleotides are TGTGCCAGCAGACTTGACTCCTACGAGCAGTACTTC.

This clonotype came up many times. The chain recombines TRBV28 with TRBJ1-1; possible D gene TRBD1, 5 bases. This CDR3 region has 13 residues. Germline V gives CDR1 MDHEN, CDR2 SYDVKM. The V gene lost 4 bases and the J gene lost 4 bases, with 10 bases spanning the gap. The CDR3 bases are TGTGCCAGCAGTTACCCTGGGGCCACTGAAGCTTTCTTT. Protein: CASSYPGATEAFF.

V and J are TRBV29-1 and TRBJ2-1, with D maybe TRBD2 (5 bases). This CDR3 comprises 18 residues. Germline CDR1 reads SQVTM; CDR2 reads ANQGSEA. V was cut by 0 bases and J by 0 bases, with 18 bases left in between. The CDR3 DNA reads as TGCAGCGTTGAAGATACGGGAAGGCGGCAGAGCTCCTACAATGAGCAGTTCTTC. As protein: CSVEDTGRRQSSYNEQFF.

The V call is TRBV30, the J call TRBJ1-2; unclear D gene. This CDR3 comprises 13 residues. Germline V gives CDR1 GTSNPN, CDR2 SVGIG (reference sequence). V was pared by 1 base and J by 4 bases, with 10 bases between. The CDR3 DNA is TGTGCCTGGAGTGGGGCGGGTTCCTATGGCTACACCTTC. It codes for CAWSGAGSYGYTF.

V and J are TRBV29-1 and TRBJ2-6, with D unclear. CDR1 is SQVTM, CDR2 ANQGSEA, per germline. The CDR3 sequence is 13 residues long. V dropped 7 bases and J dropped 0 bases, with 7 bases sitting between them. CDR3 sequence reads: CSAQISGANVLTF. CDR3 DNA sequence: TGCAGCGCACAGATCTCTGGGGCCAACGTCCTGACTTTC.

The sample holds many counts of this clonotype. This sequence joins TRBV19 and TRBJ1-4; D is unresolved. The V gene lost 5 bases and the J gene lost 1 base, with 11 bases spanning the gap. The germline gives CDR1 LNHDA, CDR2 SQIVND (reference sequence). CDR3 length equals 15 residues. The CDR3, as DNA: TGTGCCAGTAGTCGGGGAGGTTTAACTAATGAAAAACTGTTTTTT. Encoded protein: CASSRGGLTNEKLFF.

Sample share makes this clonotype medium-sized. The chain uses TRBV5-1 and TRBJ2-7, with TRBD1 as a possible D gene (6 bases). Germline assignment: CDR1 SGHRS and CDR2 YFSETQ. V was cut by 0 bases and J by 4 bases, with 11 bases left in between. This CDR3 is 14 amino acids long. The CDR3 here is CASSLDDRNYEQYF. The CDR3 DNA is TGCGCCAGCAGCTTGGATGACAGGAATTACGAGCAGTACTTC.

This clonotype was counted a few times. The junction and the germline gene differ at one end; a read error may be behind it. J is TRBJ2-2 and V is TRBV4-3; 9 bases line up with TRBD1. The length of the CDR3 is 16 residues. In germline, CDR1 is LGHNA, CDR2 YSLEER. The CDR3 reads CASIQDLTGGTGELFF. As DNA, the CDR3 is TGCGCCAGCATCCAAGATTTGACAGGGGGCACCGGGGAGCTGTTTTTT.

Notes on this clonotype: It may be a read error: a sequence one base away is much more abundant. The genes are TRBV6-2 or TRBV6-3 and TRBJ2-1; D is tentatively TRBD1 or TRBD2 (6 bases each). CDR3 size: 18 residues. CDR1 MNHEY and CDR2 SVGEGT come from the germline V gene. The CDR3 sequence is CAGRSHTGAFSAYNEQFF. Written as DNA, the CDR3 is TGTGCCGGCAGATCCCACACGGGGGCATTCAGCGCCTACAATGAGCAGTTCTTC.

This clonotype has ten or more counts. The genes are TRBV4-2 and TRBJ1-2, with a possible D match to TRBD1 (6 bases). Per germline, CDR1 LGHNA and CDR2 YNFKEQ. This CDR3 region has 15 residues. The V gene lost 5 bases and the J gene lost 4 bases, with 17 bases spanning the gap. The CDR3 loop is CASSNERTASYGYTF. The CDR3 region has the DNA TGTGCCAGCAGCAACGAGCGGACAGCCTCCTATGGCTACACCTTC.

This chain links TRBV27 with TRBJ2-5; a possible D gene is TRBD2 (5 bases). The V gene's germline CDR1 is MNHEY and CDR2 SMNVEV (reference sequence). This CDR3 has 11 amino acids. V gave up 5 bases and J gave up 10 bases, with 11 bases separating them. The CDR3 DNA sequence: TGTGCCAGCAGTCCCCTCGGGGACCAGTACTTC. Its translation: CASSPLGDQYF.

This clonotype showed up many times. This chain links TRBV2 with TRBJ1-5; no firm D call. The ends were cut back, 2 bases at V and 3 bases at J, with 8 bases in the middle. Germline assignment: CDR1 SNHLY and CDR2 FYNNEI. The CDR3 extends over 14 amino acids. In DNA, the CDR3 is TGTGCCAGCAGTGAAACGGGTTACAATCAGCCCCAGCATTTT. Amino acids: CASSETGYNQPQHF.

A single count supports this clonotype. The chain is built from TRBV6-1 and TRBJ2-6, with D unclear. Between the trimmed V and J ends, which lost 5 bases and 1 base, there was a span of 12 bases. Germline V gene sequence: CDR1 MNHNS, CDR2 SASEGT. CDR3 length: 16 residues. The CDR3 loop is CASSRRVGSGANVLTF. The CDR3 coding sequence is TGTGCCAGCAGTCGCCGAGTCGGATCTGGGGCCAACGTCCTGACTTTC.

This clonotype showed up just a few times. The chain carries TRBV28 and TRBJ2-6; the match to TRBD1 covers 7 bases. J was trimmed by 0 bases and V by 5 bases; bases with no gene match: 4. The germline V gene has CDR1 MDHEN and CDR2 SYDVKM. The CDR3 has 16 amino acids. CDR3 residues: CASSPGQTSGANVLTF. The CDR3 DNA reads TGTGCCAGCAGTCCGGGACAGACCTCTGGGGCCAACGTCCTGACTTTC.